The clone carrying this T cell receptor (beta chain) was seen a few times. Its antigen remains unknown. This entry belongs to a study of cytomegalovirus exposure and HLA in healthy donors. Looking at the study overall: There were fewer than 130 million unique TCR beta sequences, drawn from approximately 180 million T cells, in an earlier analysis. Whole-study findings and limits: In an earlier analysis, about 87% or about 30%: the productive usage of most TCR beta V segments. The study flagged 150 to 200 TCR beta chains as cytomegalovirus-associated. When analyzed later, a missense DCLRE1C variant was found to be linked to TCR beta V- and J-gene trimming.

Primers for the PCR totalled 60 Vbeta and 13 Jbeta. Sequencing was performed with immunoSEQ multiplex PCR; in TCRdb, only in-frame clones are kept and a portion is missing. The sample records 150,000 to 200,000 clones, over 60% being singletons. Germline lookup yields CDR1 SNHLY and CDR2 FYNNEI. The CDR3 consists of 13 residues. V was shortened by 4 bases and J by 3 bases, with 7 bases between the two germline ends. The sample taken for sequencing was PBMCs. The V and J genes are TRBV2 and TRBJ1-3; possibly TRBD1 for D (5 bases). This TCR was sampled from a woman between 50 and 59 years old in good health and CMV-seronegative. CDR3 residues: CASSGQFGNTIYF. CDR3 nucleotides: TGTGCCAGCAGTGGACAGTTTGGAAACACCATATATTTT.